This T cell receptor beta chain stems from a study of blood T cell repertoires in COVID-19. Study as a whole: Spain, Italy and the United States supplied samples that represented acute and convalescent COVID-19.

Between the trimmed V and J ends, which lost 6 bases and 7 bases, there was a span of 18 bases. The length of the CDR3 is 15 residues. The V gene's germline CDR1 is MNHEY and CDR2 SVGAGI. Profiling relied on immunoSEQ multiplex PCR, and the TCRdb table lists in-frame clones only, not all of them. The profile shows hundreds of thousands of clones, around 92% of them singletons. Patients of the Seattle cohort, enrolled during active infection, were followed longitudinally. The sequence came from a woman aged 25 to 39 with COVID-19, enrolled during active disease. The chain couples TRBV6-5 to TRBJ1-4; D is unresolved. Input material: peripheral blood. CDR3 sequence: CASRRSNGSGEKLFF. DNA of the CDR3: TGTGCCAGCAGGAGGAGTAATGGATCCGGTGAAAAACTGTTTTTT.